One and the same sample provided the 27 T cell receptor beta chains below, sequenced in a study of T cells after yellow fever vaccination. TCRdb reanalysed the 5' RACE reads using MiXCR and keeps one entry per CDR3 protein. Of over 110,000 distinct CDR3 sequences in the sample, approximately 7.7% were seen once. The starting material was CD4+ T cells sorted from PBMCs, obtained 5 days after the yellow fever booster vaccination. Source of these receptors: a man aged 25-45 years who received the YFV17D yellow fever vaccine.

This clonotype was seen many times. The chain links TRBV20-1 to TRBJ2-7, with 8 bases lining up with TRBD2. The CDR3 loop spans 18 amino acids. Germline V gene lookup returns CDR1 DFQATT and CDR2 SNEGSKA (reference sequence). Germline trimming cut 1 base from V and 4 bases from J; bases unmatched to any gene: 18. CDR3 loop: CSARAAAGGPGNLYEQYF. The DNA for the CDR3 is TGCAGTGCTAGAGCGGCGGCGGGAGGTCCCGGAAACTTATACGAGCAGTACTTC.

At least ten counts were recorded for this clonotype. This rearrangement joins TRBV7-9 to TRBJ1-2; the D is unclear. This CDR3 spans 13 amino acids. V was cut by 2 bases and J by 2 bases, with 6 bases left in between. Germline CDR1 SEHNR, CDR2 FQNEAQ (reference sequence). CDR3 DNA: TGTGCCAGCAGCTTATACGGGAACTATGGCTACACCTTC. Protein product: CASSLYGNYGYTF.

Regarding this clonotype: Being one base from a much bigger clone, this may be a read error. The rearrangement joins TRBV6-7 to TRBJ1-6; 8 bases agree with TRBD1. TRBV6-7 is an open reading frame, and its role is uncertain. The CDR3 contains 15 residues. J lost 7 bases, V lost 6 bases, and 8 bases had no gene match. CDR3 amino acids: CASSHRDRGNSPLHF. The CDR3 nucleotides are TGTGCCAGCAGCCACCGAGACAGGGGCAATTCACCCCTCCACTTT.

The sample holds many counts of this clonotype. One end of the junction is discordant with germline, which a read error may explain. The chain's CDR3 is CASSYSSGPRGNEQFF. The CDR3 DNA reads TGTGCCAGCAGCTACTCAAGCGGGCCCCGAGGTAATGAGCAGTTCTTC. V gene TRBV6-2 or TRBV6-3 combines with J gene TRBJ2-1; tentatively, D is TRBD2 (6 bases). The CDR3 sequence is 16 residues long. The germline CDR1 and CDR2 sequences are MNHEY and SVGEGT.

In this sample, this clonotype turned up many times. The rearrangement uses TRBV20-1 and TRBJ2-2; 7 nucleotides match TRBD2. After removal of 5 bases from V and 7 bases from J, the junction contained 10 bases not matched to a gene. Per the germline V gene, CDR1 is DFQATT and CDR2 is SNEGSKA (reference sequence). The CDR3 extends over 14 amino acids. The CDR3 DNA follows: TGCAGTGCTGTAGCGGGCAGGAGGGACGGGGAGCTGTTTTTT. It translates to CSAVAGRRDGELFF.

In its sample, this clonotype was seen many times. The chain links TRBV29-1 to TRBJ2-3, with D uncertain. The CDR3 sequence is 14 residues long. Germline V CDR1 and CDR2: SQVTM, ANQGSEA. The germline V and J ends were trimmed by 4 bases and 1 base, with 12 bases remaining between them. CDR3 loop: CSVGRDSGTDTQYF. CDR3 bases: TGCAGCGTTGGCCGAGACTCTGGCACAGATACGCAGTATTTT.

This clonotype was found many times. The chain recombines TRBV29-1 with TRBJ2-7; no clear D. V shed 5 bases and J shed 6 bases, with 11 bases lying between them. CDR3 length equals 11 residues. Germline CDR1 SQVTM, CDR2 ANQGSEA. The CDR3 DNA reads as TGCAGCGTTAGAGACCTAGGCGAGCAGTACTTC. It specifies CSVRDLGEQYF.

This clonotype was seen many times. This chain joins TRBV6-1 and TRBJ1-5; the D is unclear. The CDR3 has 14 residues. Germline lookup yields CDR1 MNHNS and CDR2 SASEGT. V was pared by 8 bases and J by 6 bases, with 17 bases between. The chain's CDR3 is CASAREFSGQPQHF. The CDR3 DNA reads TGTGCCAGCGCCCGGGAGTTTTCGGGTCAGCCCCAGCATTTT.

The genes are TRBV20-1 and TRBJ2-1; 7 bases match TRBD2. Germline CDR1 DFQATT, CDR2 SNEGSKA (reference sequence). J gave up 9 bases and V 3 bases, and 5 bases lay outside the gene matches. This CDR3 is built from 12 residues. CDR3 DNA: TGCAGTGCTAGCTTGGGGGGGTCTGAGCAGTTCTTC. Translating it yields CSASLGGSEQFF.

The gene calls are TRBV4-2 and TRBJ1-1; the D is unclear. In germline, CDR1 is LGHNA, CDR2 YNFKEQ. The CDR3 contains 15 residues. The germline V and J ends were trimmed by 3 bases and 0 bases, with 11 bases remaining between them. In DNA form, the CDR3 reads TGTGCCAGCAGCCATGGGCGGCAGCTGAACACTGAAGCTTTCTTT. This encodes CASSHGRQLNTEAFF.

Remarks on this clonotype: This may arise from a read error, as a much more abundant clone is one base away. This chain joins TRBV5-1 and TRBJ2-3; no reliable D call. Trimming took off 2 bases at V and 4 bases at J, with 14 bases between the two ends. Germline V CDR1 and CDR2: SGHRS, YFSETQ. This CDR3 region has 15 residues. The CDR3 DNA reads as TGCGCCAGCAGCTTACCGGGCCACAGCTCAGATACGCAGTATTTT. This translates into CASSLPGHSSDTQYF.

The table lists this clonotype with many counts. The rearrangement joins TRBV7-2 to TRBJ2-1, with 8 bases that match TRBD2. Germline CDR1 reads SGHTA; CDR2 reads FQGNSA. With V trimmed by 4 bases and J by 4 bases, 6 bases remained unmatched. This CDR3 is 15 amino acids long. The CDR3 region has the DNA TGTGCCAGCAGCTCGGGACTAGGGAGTTACAATGAGCAGTTCTTC. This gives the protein CASSSGLGSYNEQFF.

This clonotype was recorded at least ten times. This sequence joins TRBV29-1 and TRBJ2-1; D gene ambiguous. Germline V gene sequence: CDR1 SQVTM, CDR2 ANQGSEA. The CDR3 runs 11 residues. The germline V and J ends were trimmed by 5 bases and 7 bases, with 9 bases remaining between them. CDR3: CSVLTGNEQFF. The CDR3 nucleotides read TGCAGCGTTTTGACTGGGAATGAGCAGTTCTTC.

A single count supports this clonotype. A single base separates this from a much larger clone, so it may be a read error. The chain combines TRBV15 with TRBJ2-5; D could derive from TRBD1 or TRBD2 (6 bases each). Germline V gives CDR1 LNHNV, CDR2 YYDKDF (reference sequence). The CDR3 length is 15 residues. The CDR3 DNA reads TGTCCCACCAGCAGAAGAGAGACAGGAGGGAAGACCCAGTACTTC. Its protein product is CPTSRRETGGKTQYF.

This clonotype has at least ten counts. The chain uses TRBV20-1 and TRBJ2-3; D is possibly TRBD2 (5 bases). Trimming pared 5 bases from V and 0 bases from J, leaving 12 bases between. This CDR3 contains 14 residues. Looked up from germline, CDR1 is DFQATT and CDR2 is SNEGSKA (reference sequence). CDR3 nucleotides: TGCAGTGCTGCTGGTAGACTAAGCACAGATACGCAGTATTTT. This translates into CSAAGRLSTDTQYF.

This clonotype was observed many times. The CDR3 nucleotides are TGCAGTGCTAGAGATACTAGCGGGAGGTTCGAGCAGTACTTC. Translated: CSARDTSGRFEQYF. This chain joins TRBV20-1 and TRBJ2-7; TRBD2 matches at 12 bases. Looked up from germline, CDR1 is DFQATT and CDR2 is SNEGSKA (reference sequence). The junction had 3 bases not matched to a gene; V was cut back by 0 bases and J by 6 bases. The CDR3 contains 14 residues.

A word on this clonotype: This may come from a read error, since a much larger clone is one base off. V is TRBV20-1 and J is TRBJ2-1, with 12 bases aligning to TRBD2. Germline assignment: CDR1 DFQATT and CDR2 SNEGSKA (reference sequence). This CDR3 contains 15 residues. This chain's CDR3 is CCARKTSGGPNEQFF. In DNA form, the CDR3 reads TGCTGTGCTAGAAAGACTAGCGGGGGTCCCAATGAGCAGTTCTTC.

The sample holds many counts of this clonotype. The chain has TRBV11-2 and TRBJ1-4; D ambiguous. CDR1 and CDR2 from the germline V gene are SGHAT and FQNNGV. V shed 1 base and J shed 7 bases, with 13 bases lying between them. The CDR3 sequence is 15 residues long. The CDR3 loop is CASSLGVSPAEKLFF. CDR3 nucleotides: TGTGCCAGCAGCTTAGGCGTCAGCCCAGCTGAAAAACTGTTTTTT. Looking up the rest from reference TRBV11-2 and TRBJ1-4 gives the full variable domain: EAGVAQSPRYKIIEKRQSVAFWCNPISGHATLYWYQQILGQGPKLLIQFQNNGVVDDSQLPKDRFSAERLKGVDSTLKIQPAKLEDSAVYLCASSLGVSPAEKLFFGSGTQLSVL.

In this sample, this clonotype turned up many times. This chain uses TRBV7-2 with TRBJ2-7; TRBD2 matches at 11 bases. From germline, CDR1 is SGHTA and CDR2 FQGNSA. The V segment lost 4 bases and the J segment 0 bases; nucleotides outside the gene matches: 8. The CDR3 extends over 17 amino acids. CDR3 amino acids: CASSSGRTSGRSYEQYF. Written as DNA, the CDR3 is TGTGCCAGCAGCTCGGGTCGGACTAGCGGGCGCTCCTACGAGCAGTACTTC.

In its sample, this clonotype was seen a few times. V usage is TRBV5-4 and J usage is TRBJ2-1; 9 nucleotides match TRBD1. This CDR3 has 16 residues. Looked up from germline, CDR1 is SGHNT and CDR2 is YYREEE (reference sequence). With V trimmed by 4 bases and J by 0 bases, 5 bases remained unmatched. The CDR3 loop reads CASSKGQGGSYNEQFF. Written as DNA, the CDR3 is TGTGCCAGCAGCAAGGGACAGGGAGGCTCCTACAATGAGCAGTTCTTC.

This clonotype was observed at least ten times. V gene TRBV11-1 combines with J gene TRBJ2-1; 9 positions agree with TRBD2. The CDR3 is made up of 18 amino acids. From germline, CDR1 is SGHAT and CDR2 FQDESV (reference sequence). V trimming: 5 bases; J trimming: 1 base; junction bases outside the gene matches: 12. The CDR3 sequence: CASSPGRGGRASYNEQFF. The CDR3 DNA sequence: TGTGCCAGCAGCCCCGGGAGGGGCGGGAGGGCATCCTACAATGAGCAGTTCTTC.

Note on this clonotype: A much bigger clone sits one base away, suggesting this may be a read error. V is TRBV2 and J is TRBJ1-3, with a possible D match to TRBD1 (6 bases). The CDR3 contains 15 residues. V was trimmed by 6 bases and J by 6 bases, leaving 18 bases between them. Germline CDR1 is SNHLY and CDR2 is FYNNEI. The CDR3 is CASSSAAGVVNTIYF. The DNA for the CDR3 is TGTGCCAGCAGCTCGGCGGCAGGGGTCGTAAACACCATATATTTT.

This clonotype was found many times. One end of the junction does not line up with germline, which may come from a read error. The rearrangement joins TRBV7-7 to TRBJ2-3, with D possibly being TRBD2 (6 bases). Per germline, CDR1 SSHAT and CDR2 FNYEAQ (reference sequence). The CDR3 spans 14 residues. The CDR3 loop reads CASSSGTTTDTQYF. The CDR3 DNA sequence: TGTGCTAGCAGTAGCGGTACGACCACAGATACGCAGTATTTT.

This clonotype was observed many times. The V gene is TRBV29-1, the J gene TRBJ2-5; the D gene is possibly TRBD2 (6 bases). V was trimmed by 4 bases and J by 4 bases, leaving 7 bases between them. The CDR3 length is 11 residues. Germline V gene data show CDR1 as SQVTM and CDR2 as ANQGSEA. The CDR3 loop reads CSVVGGETQYF. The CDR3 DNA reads TGCAGCGTTGTCGGGGGAGAGACCCAGTACTTC.

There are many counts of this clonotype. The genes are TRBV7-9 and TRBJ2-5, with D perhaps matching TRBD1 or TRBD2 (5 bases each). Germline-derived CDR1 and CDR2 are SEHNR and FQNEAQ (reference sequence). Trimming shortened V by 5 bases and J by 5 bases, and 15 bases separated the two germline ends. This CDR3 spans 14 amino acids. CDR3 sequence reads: CASSLNGGRETQYF. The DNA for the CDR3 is TGTGCCAGCAGCCTAAATGGGGGTCGGGAGACCCAGTACTTC. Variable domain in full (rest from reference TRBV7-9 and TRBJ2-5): DTGVSQNPRHKITKRGQNVTFRCDPISEHNRLYWYRQTLGQGPEFLTYFQNEAQLEKSRLLSDRFSAERPKGSFSTLEIQRTEQGDSAMYLCASSLNGGRETQYFGPGTRLLVL.

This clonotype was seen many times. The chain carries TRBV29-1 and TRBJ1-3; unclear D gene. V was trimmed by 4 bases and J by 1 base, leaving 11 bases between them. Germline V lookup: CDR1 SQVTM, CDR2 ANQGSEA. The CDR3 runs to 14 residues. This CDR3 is CSVGSGRSGNTIYF. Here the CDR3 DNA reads TGCAGCGTTGGTAGCGGAAGATCTGGAAACACCATATATTTT.

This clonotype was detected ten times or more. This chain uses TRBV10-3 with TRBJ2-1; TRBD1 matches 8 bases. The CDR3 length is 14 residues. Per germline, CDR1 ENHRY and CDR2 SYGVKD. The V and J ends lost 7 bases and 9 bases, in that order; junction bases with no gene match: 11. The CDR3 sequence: CAITPGAGGTEQFF. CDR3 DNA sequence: TGTGCCATCACCCCCGGGGCAGGGGGCACTGAGCAGTTCTTC.